Each of the 32 T cell receptor beta chains below was sequenced from the same sample in a study of neurological immune-mediated disorders. Each CDR3 protein gets one entry after TCRdb re-called the 5' RACE reads with MiXCR. The table lists tens of thousands of distinct CDR3 sequences, approximately 5% of them singletons. Sequencing was performed on PBMCs. The receptors were sampled from a woman in her 70s with multiple sclerosis.

This clonotype was counted many times. The chain is built from TRBV2 and TRBJ2-1; D call uncertain. V was clipped by 8 bases and J by 6 bases, with 11 bases between them. The CDR3 length is 12 residues. Germline values: CDR1 SNHLY, CDR2 FYNNEI. CDR3 in amino acids: CASFRVGNEQFF. The CDR3 nucleotides read TGTGCCAGCTTTAGAGTGGGCAATGAGCAGTTCTTC.

This clonotype appeared many times. The gene calls are TRBV7-3 and TRBJ2-1; D is uncertain. V gave up 2 bases and J gave up 8 bases, with 10 bases separating them. This CDR3 has 13 residues. Germline V gene data show CDR1 as SGHTA and CDR2 as FQGTGA. The CDR3 sequence: CASSLVATDEQFF. In nucleotides, the CDR3 is TGTGCCAGCAGCTTAGTTGCGACGGATGAGCAGTTCTTC.

This clonotype was picked up a small number of times. The V and J genes are TRBV7-9 and TRBJ2-6; 9 bases match TRBD1. The CDR3 has 18 amino acids. Germline CDR1 is SEHNR and CDR2 is FQNEAQ (reference sequence). Unmatched junction bases numbered 12, after V lost 5 bases and J lost 4 bases. CDR3: CASSTTWGTGSGANVLTF. CDR3 DNA: TGTGCCAGCAGCACCACTTGGGGGACAGGGTCAGGGGCCAACGTCCTGACTTTC.

Details on this clonotype: Given a much more abundant clone one base away, this may be a read error. The J gene is TRBJ2-7, the V gene TRBV5-6; 14 bases align to TRBD2. Germline-derived CDR1 and CDR2 are SGHDT and YYEEEE. The CDR3 sequence is 15 residues long. CDR3 nucleotide sequence: TGTGTCAGCAGCCGGGGACTAGCGGGAGATTTCGAGCAGTACTTC. It is translated as CVSSRGLAGDFEQYF.

This clonotype was counted at least ten times. This sequence joins TRBV18 and TRBJ1-1; 8 nucleotides agree with TRBD1. V lost 5 bases to trimming and J lost 8 bases; unmatched junction nucleotides: 4. This CDR3 is built from 12 residues. The germline CDR1 and CDR2 sequences are KGHSH and LQKENI. The CDR3 nucleotides read TGTGCCAGCTCAAGACAGGGGATGGAAGCTTTCTTT. This sequence encodes CASSRQGMEAFF. The whole variable domain, filled in from reference TRBV18 and TRBJ1-1, reads NAGVMQNPRHLVRRRGQEARLRCSPMKGHSHVYWYRQLPEEGLKFMVYLQKENIIDESGMPKERFSAEFPKEGPSILRIQQVVRGDSAAYFCASSRQGMEAFFGQGTRLTVV.

In its sample, this clonotype was seen many times. The chain links TRBV5-1 to TRBJ2-7; TRBD1 aligns across 8 bases. CDR1 is SGHRS, CDR2 YFSETQ, per germline. V trimming: 7 bases; J trimming: 0 bases; junction bases outside the gene matches: 6. There are 14 residues in the CDR3. The CDR3 nucleotides read TGCGCCAGCCAGACTACAGGGGGCTCCTACGAGCAGTACTTC. This gives the protein CASQTTGGSYEQYF.

The table lists this clonotype with many counts. The chain couples TRBV3-1 to TRBJ2-1, with a weak D call TRBD2 (6 bases). V was trimmed by 4 bases and J by 6 bases, leaving 16 bases between them. Germline values: CDR1 LGHDT, CDR2 YNNKEL (reference sequence). CDR3 size: 15 residues. CDR3 residues: CASSPGWGGTNEQFF. DNA for the CDR3: TGTGCCAGCAGCCCAGGGTGGGGCGGGACCAATGAGCAGTTCTTC.

This chain connects TRBV6-5 to TRBJ2-2; the D gene could be TRBD1 or TRBD2 (5 bases each). The CDR3 has 15 residues. Germline V lookup: CDR1 MNHEY, CDR2 SVGAGI. Trimming pared 4 bases from V and 2 bases from J, leaving 11 bases between. The CDR3 DNA reads as TGTGCCAGCAGTTGGGGGACCTCAAACACCGGGGAGCTGTTTTTT. It is translated as CASSWGTSNTGELFF.

This clonotype was recorded at least ten times. The rearrangement uses TRBV7-2 and TRBJ2-7, with 7 nucleotides matching TRBD2. There are 14 residues in the CDR3. Germline V CDR1 and CDR2: SGHTA, FQGNSA. Trimming removed 4 bases from V and 4 bases from J; junction bases left unmatched: 7. CDR3: CASSSSLAEYEQYF. The CDR3 DNA reads as TGTGCCAGCAGCTCCTCGCTAGCGGAGTACGAGCAGTACTTC.

The sample holds many counts of this clonotype. The chain is built from TRBV7-9 and TRBJ1-2; D remains unclear. Trimming removed 1 base at V and 2 bases at J, with 8 bases between. The CDR3 contains 14 residues. Germline loops: CDR1 SEHNR, CDR2 FQNEAQ (reference sequence). The CDR3 loop is CASSLERHNYGYTF. The CDR3 DNA reads TGTGCCAGCAGCTTAGAGCGGCACAACTATGGCTACACCTTC.

V and J are TRBV20-1 and TRBJ1-4; D remains unclear. The V end was cut by 1 base, the J end by 8 bases, with 17 bases between. CDR3 length: 15 residues. The germline V gene has CDR1 DFQATT and CDR2 SNEGSKA (reference sequence). CDR3: CSARVRLESWEKLFF. The CDR3, as DNA: TGCAGTGCTAGAGTCCGACTGGAGTCTTGGGAAAAACTGTTTTTT.

This clonotype was observed many times. The V call is TRBV7-8, the J call TRBJ2-3, with TRBD2 as a possible D gene (7 bases). V lost 5 bases and J 4 bases, leaving 22 bases between the germline ends. The CDR3 runs 17 residues. Germline V gene data show CDR1 as SGHVS and CDR2 as FQNEAQ. CDR3 protein: CASSPRGGGSKADTQYF. The CDR3 DNA is TGTGCCAGCAGCCCCAGGGGCGGCGGGAGTAAAGCAGATACGCAGTATTTT.

There are many counts of this clonotype. V and J are TRBV2 and TRBJ2-3; tentatively, D is TRBD2 (5 bases). Germline values: CDR1 SNHLY, CDR2 FYNNEI. Between the trimmed V and J ends, which lost 3 bases and 2 bases, there was a span of 9 bases. The CDR3 has 14 residues. The CDR3 spells CASSDRTATDTQYF. Here the CDR3 DNA reads TGTGCCAGCAGTGATCGGACTGCCACAGATACGCAGTATTTT.

The chain couples TRBV7-8 to TRBJ1-1, with D perhaps TRBD1 (5 bases). Germline V lookup: CDR1 SGHVS, CDR2 FQNEAQ. The CDR3 spans 14 residues. Deletions cut 2 bases from V and 6 bases from J, with 13 bases between. CDR3 bases: TGTGCCAGCAGCTTAATCGGGGGACGGGCTGAAGCTTTCTTT. This codes for CASSLIGGRAEAFF.

This clonotype was seen many times. This chain joins TRBV5-1 and TRBJ2-6; D could derive from TRBD1 or TRBD2 (5 bases each). With 7 bases removed from V and 3 bases from J, the gap between germline ends came to 8 bases. Germline V gene lookup returns CDR1 SGHRS and CDR2 YFSETQ. The CDR3 runs 13 residues. The CDR3 nucleotides read TGCGCCAGCCGGGACGGTGGGGCCAACGTCCTGACTTTC. Amino acids: CASRDGGANVLTF.

Only a few counts were recorded for this clonotype. The gene calls are TRBV7-2 and TRBJ1-2; 8 nucleotides line up with TRBD1. The CDR3 consists of 15 residues. Germline V gene lookup returns CDR1 SGHTA and CDR2 FQGNSA. V lost 5 bases, J lost 2 bases, and 7 bases stayed unmatched. CDR3 loop: CASSPVGQGNYGYTF. CDR3 in DNA: TGTGCCAGCAGCCCAGTCGGACAGGGAAACTATGGCTACACCTTC.

At least ten counts were recorded for this clonotype. The chain couples TRBV10-3 to TRBJ1-3; TRBD1 might be the D (6 bases). Germline-derived CDR1 and CDR2 are ENHRY and SYGVKD. Deletions cut 3 bases from V and 7 bases from J, with 13 bases between. This CDR3 spans 14 amino acids. The CDR3 coding sequence is TGTGCCATCAGTGATACAGGGTCTAGGAACACCATATATTTT. Amino acids: CAISDTGSRNTIYF.

The genes are TRBV3-1 and TRBJ2-4, with D maybe TRBD2 (6 bases). V was trimmed by 4 bases and J by 3 bases, leaving 10 bases between them. The CDR3 spans 14 residues. Germline CDR1 is LGHDT and CDR2 is YNNKEL (reference sequence). In DNA form, the CDR3 reads TGTGCCAGCAGCCCGTTGCGGGGCAAAAACATTCAGTACTTC. It encodes CASSPLRGKNIQYF.

This clonotype was counted only a few times. A read error may be the cause here, since a much bigger clone is one base away. V is TRBV7-2 and J is TRBJ2-7; TRBD2 matches at 11 bases. The CDR3 is 13 residues long. Germline trimming cut 10 bases from V and 6 bases from J; bases unmatched to any gene: 8. Germline V gene data show CDR1 as SGHTA and CDR2 as FQGNSA. In DNA, the CDR3 is TGTGCCATCGGAATAGCGGGAGGGCTCGAGCAGTACTTC. This sequence encodes CAIGIAGGLEQYF.

This clonotype has a handful of counts. The chain has TRBV12-5 and TRBJ2-7, with D uncertain. The CDR3 runs to 12 residues. CDR1 LGHNT and CDR2 FRNRAP come from the germline V gene. Trimming took 4 bases from V and 0 from J, leaving 4 bases between them. CDR3 sequence reads: CASGWGSYEQYF. DNA for the CDR3: TGTGCTAGTGGTTGGGGCTCCTACGAGCAGTACTTC.

At least ten counts were recorded for this clonotype. The V gene is TRBV18, the J gene TRBJ2-7; D is ambiguous. This CDR3 is 12 amino acids long. V was pared by 6 bases and J by 4 bases, with 10 bases between. Per the germline V gene, CDR1 is KGHSH and CDR2 is LQKENI. The CDR3 region has the DNA TGTGCCAGCTCCCCCGGGCGGTACGAGCAGTACTTC. It codes for CASSPGRYEQYF.

This clonotype was counted only a few times. The CDR3 nucleotides are TGTGCCAGCAGTTACGGGACTCTCCAGTTCTTC. This sequence encodes CASSYGTLQFF. The chain is built from TRBV6-2 or TRBV6-3 and TRBJ2-1, with D maybe TRBD2 (6 bases). CDR1 MNHEY and CDR2 SVGEGT come from the germline V gene. The V and J ends lost 2 bases and 13 bases respectively, with 9 bases between them. This CDR3 comprises 11 residues.

This clonotype has a count of ten or more. The rearrangement uses TRBV20-1 and TRBJ1-2; D possibly corresponds to TRBD1 (6 bases). The CDR3 is made up of 13 amino acids. The ends were cut back, 6 bases at V and 2 bases at J, with 13 bases in the middle. Germline V CDR1 and CDR2: DFQATT, SNEGSKA (reference sequence). CDR3 region: CSAIRGGNYGYTF. The CDR3 DNA reads as TGCAGTGCCATAAGGGGGGGAAACTATGGCTACACCTTC.

The CDR3 DNA reads as TGTGCCAGCAGCGAAGGAGGAACAGGCCCCGATGAGCAGTTCTTC. This gives the protein CASSEGGTGPDEQFF. The chain links TRBV6-5 to TRBJ2-1, with D tentatively TRBD1 or TRBD2 (5 bases each). V shed 6 bases and J shed 8 bases, with 20 bases lying between them. Per the germline V gene, CDR1 is MNHEY and CDR2 is SVGAGI. The length of the CDR3 is 15 residues.

Only a few counts were recorded for this clonotype. The chain employs TRBV12-3 or TRBV12-4 and TRBJ2-2; tentative D call: TRBD1 (7 bases). V dropped 5 bases and J dropped 6 bases, with 16 bases sitting between them. This CDR3 has 15 amino acids. CDR3 sequence: CASSPNRGGAGELFF. In DNA, the CDR3 is TGTGCCAGCAGTCCTAACAGGGGAGGAGCCGGGGAGCTGTTTTTT.

The table lists this clonotype with a few counts. This may be a read error: a much more frequent sequence differs by one nucleotide. The chain couples TRBV9 to TRBJ1-3; weak D call: TRBD1 (5 bases). The CDR3 is 15 residues long. Germline V gives CDR1 SGDLS, CDR2 YYNGEE. The CDR3 here is CASSFEGRDGNNIYF. CDR3 DNA: TGTGCCAGCAGCTTCGAGGGCAGGGATGGAAACAACATATATTTT.

This clonotype was recorded at least ten times. In nucleotides, the CDR3 is TGCGCCAGCAGCCAGAACCTCCGGGACAGGGAAAACGAGCAGTACTTC. This translates into CASSQNLRDRENEQYF. J is TRBJ2-7 and V is TRBV4-3, with 9 bases matching TRBD1. V shed 3 bases and J 5 bases; nucleotides not matched to a gene: 11. Per germline, CDR1 LGHNA and CDR2 YSLEER. The CDR3 spans 16 residues.

This clonotype was recorded many times. The chain carries TRBV20-1 and TRBJ2-2; TRBD1 might be the D (6 bases). V was trimmed by 0 bases and J by 3 bases, leaving 11 bases between them. Germline V gene data show CDR1 as DFQATT and CDR2 as SNEGSKA (reference sequence). The CDR3 has 15 residues. CDR3 sequence reads: CSARDQGRYTGELFF. The DNA of the CDR3 is TGCAGTGCTAGAGATCAGGGGAGATACACCGGGGAGCTGTTTTTT.

This clonotype was observed many times. The rearrangement links TRBV20-1 to TRBJ1-2; D remains unclear. Deletions cut 5 bases from V and 3 bases from J, with 7 bases between. Germline V gene lookup returns CDR1 DFQATT and CDR2 SNEGSKA (reference sequence). This CDR3 contains 11 residues. This chain's CDR3 is CSAVEDYGYTF. The DNA for the CDR3 is TGCAGTGCTGTGGAAGACTATGGCTACACCTTC.

The table lists this clonotype with many counts. The chain is built from TRBV20-1 and TRBJ1-1; weak D call: TRBD1 (6 bases). The CDR3 totals 14 residues. Germline V CDR1 and CDR2: DFQATT, SNEGSKA (reference sequence). Deletions cut 5 bases from V and 4 bases from J, with 17 bases between. The CDR3 here is CSACSEGVGTEAFF. The CDR3 DNA follows: TGCAGTGCTTGTTCGGAGGGGGTTGGCACTGAAGCTTTCTTT.

The chain recombines TRBV29-1 with TRBJ2-2, with TRBD1 matching over 9 bases. CDR1 is SQVTM and CDR2 is ANQGSEA in the germline V gene. The J segment lost 4 bases and the V segment lost 5 bases, leaving 5 bases of the junction unmatched. This CDR3 region has 14 residues. The CDR3 protein is CSVNDRGATGELFF. The CDR3, as DNA: TGCAGCGTTAATGACAGGGGGGCCACCGGGGAGCTGTTTTTT.

This clonotype was detected many times. The rearrangement joins TRBV4-1 to TRBJ2-7; D unclear. Looked up from germline, CDR1 is MGHRA and CDR2 is YSYEKL. V dropped 0 bases and J dropped 0 bases, with 15 bases sitting between them. This CDR3 contains 17 residues. This chain's CDR3 is CASSQDKSSSFSYEQYF. CDR3 nucleotide sequence: TGCGCCAGCAGCCAAGATAAGTCATCGAGTTTCTCCTACGAGCAGTACTTC.